Below, 28 T cell receptor beta chains from the same sample are listed, as sequenced in a study of graft-versus-host responses after intestinal transplantation. Data came from immunoSEQ multiplex PCR; TCRdb stores just in-frame clones and leaves some out. The repertoire includes 90,000 to 100,000 clones, around nine tenths of them detected once, and approximately 0.54% sits in the top ten. These receptors have no known antigen. Here the sequenced sample was unstimulated CD8+ T cells sorted from spleen or lymph node cells, taken before intestinal transplant. The source of these receptors is a human donor who received an intestinal transplant.

The chain joins TRBV14 to TRBJ1-4, with a possible D match to TRBD1 (5 bases). V lost 6 bases and J lost 3, with 14 bases in between. This CDR3 contains 15 residues. Germline CDR1 and CDR2: SGHDN and FVKESK. In DNA form, the CDR3 reads TGTGCCAGCAGTGGATCTCCGGGGGCTAATGAAAAACTGTTTTTT. This codes for CASSGSPGANEKLFF. Complete variable domain (other parts from reference TRBV14 and TRBJ1-4): EAGVTQFPSHSVIEKGQTVTLRCDPISGHDNLYWYRRVMGKEIKFLLHFVKESKQDESGMPNNRFLAERTGGTYSTLKVQPAELEDSGVYFCASSGSPGANEKLFFGSGTQLSVL.

This clone was counted only a few times. This rearrangement joins TRBV27 to TRBJ2-7, with D tentatively TRBD2 (6 bases). V was trimmed by 6 bases and J by 3 bases, leaving 18 bases between them. This CDR3 is built from 15 residues. Germline CDR1 is MNHEY and CDR2 is SMNVEV (reference sequence). The CDR3 DNA sequence: TGTGCCAGCAGCCCCGGGACTGGAAAGAACTACGAGCAGTACTTC. Translating gives CASSPGTGKNYEQYF.

This chain uses TRBV5-6 with TRBJ2-2, with 11 bases lining up with TRBD1. Germline CDR1 and CDR2: SGHDT and YYEEEE. This CDR3 has 15 residues. With V trimmed by 4 bases and J by 5 bases, 4 bases remained unmatched. CDR3 bases: TGTGCCAGCAGCCTTGGGACAGGGGGAACCGGGGAGCTGTTTTTT. This gives the protein CASSLGTGGTGELFF.

The gene calls are TRBV5-6 and TRBJ2-1; 9 bases map to TRBD2. The germline V gene has CDR1 SGHDT and CDR2 YYEEEE. J lost 6 bases, V lost 9 bases, and 7 bases had no gene match. This CDR3 comprises 13 residues. The CDR3 spells CATTGLALNEQFF. The CDR3 bases are TGTGCCACCACGGGACTAGCCCTCAATGAGCAGTTCTTC.

The chain has TRBV4-1 and TRBJ1-2, with D uncertain. V gave up 0 bases and J gave up 5 bases, with 7 bases separating them. Germline V gives CDR1 MGHRA, CDR2 YSYEKL. This CDR3 has 13 residues. The CDR3 reads CASSQESGYGYTF. CDR3 sequence (DNA): TGCGCCAGCAGCCAAGAGAGCGGGTATGGCTACACCTTC.

The chain recombines TRBV12-2 with TRBJ2-1; the table's D call of TRBD2 was not tested on the DNA. TRBV12-2 is shown as a pseudogene. The CDR3 totals 15 residues. The CDR3 coding sequence is TGTGCAAGTCGCTTGGCGGGGAGGGCCTACAATGAGCAGTTCTTC. The encoded protein is CASRLAGRAYNEQFF.

J is TRBJ2-5 and V is TRBV7-3, with D perhaps matching TRBD1 (6 bases). The CDR3 is made up of 13 amino acids. The V end lost 5 bases, the J end lost 4 bases, and 11 bases lay between the germline ends. Germline V gene sequence: CDR1 SGHTA, CDR2 FQGTGA. CDR3 DNA: TGTGCCAGCAGCCTATCAGGGGCAGAGACCCAGTACTTC. Translation: CASSLSGAETQYF.

On this clone itself: An end of the junction differs from the germline gene, which may be a read error. The chain employs TRBV7-2 and TRBJ2-7, with D perhaps TRBD1 (6 bases). This CDR3 contains 15 residues. In germline, CDR1 is SGHTA, CDR2 FQGNSA. CDR3 loop: CASSLAAQRGNEQYF. The DNA for the CDR3 is TGTGCCAGCAGCCTAGCCGCCCAGAGGGGGAACGAGCAGTACTTC.

This chain connects TRBV6-6 to TRBJ1-4; the D gene is possibly TRBD1 (5 bases). The germline CDR1 and CDR2 sequences are MNHNY and SVGAGI (reference sequence). Trimming removed 3 bases at V and 1 base at J, with 6 bases between. The CDR3 length is 14 residues. The CDR3 DNA reads TGTGCCAGCAGTTATCAGGGAACTAATGAAAAACTGTTTTTT. Translating it yields CASSYQGTNEKLFF.

The CDR3, as DNA: TGTGCCAGTAGTCCCCGGGACAGGGATAATCAGCCCCAGCATTTT. Translating it yields CASSPRDRDNQPQHF. This rearrangement joins TRBV19 to TRBJ1-5; 9 bases map to TRBD1. V dropped 5 bases and J dropped 4; count of bases not matched to a gene: 6. CDR1 and CDR2 (germline): LNHDA, SQIVND (reference sequence). The CDR3 consists of 15 residues.

The CDR3 sequence is CASSWGDLTEQFF. The CDR3 bases are TGTGCCAGCAGTTGGGGCGATTTGACTGAGCAGTTCTTC. This chain uses TRBV27 with TRBJ2-1; a possible D gene is TRBD1 (5 bases). Germline V gene lookup returns CDR1 MNHEY and CDR2 SMNVEV (reference sequence). Trimming took off 4 bases at V and 9 bases at J, with 13 bases between the two ends. The CDR3 consists of 13 residues.

This chain links TRBV2 with TRBJ2-5; D might be TRBD2 (5 bases). Per the germline V gene, CDR1 is SNHLY and CDR2 is FYNNEI. With 5 bases removed from V and 4 bases from J, the gap between germline ends came to 20 bases. CDR3 length: 16 residues. The DNA for the CDR3 is TGTGCCAGCAGTCCCGTTCTTGGGCAAGAGGGAGAGACCCAGTACTTC. Translating gives CASSPVLGQEGETQYF.

The CDR3 protein is CASSSGADTQYF. For the CDR3, the DNA is TGTGCCAGCAGCTCAGGGGCAGATACGCAGTATTTT. The chain combines TRBV7-9 with TRBJ2-3; tentatively, D is TRBD1 (6 bases). V lost 4 bases and J 4 bases, leaving 6 bases between the germline ends. In germline, CDR1 is SEHNR, CDR2 FQNEAQ (reference sequence). CDR3 size: 12 residues.

The chain carries TRBV5-4 and TRBJ1-2; no firm D call. Germline CDR1 and CDR2: SGHNT and YYREEE (reference sequence). The V and J ends lost 1 base and 6 bases respectively, with 4 bases between them. This CDR3 comprises 11 residues. The CDR3 DNA follows: TGTGCCAGCAGCTTGACGGATGGCTACACCTTC. Translation gives CASSLTDGYTF.

The rearrangement joins TRBV6-1 to TRBJ2-7, with D uncertain. CDR3 length: 14 residues. Trimming took off 5 bases at V and 2 bases at J, with 13 bases between the two ends. In germline, CDR1 is MNHNS, CDR2 SASEGT. CDR3 sequence: CASSIRSSTYEQYF. DNA of the CDR3: TGTGCCAGCAGTATCCGCAGTTCCACCTACGAGCAGTACTTC.

V is TRBV6-5 and J is TRBJ1-3; 10 bases are a match to TRBD1. The germline CDR1 and CDR2 sequences are MNHEY and SVGAGI. The CDR3 extends over 13 amino acids. The trim removed 6 bases at V and 8 bases at J, leaving 4 bases unmatched. Written as DNA, the CDR3 is TGTGCCAGCAGAGACAGGGGGCTGGACACCATATATTTT. Its translation: CASRDRGLDTIYF.

The CDR3 DNA sequence: TGTGCCAGCAGTCAGGGGGTGACTGAAGCTTTCTTT. Translation: CASSQGVTEAFF. This rearrangement joins TRBV11-2 to TRBJ1-1; 7 positions match TRBD1. This CDR3 region has 12 residues. Germline V gene data show CDR1 as SGHAT and CDR2 as FQNNGV. Unmatched junction bases numbered 3, after V lost 6 bases and J lost 5 bases.

The V and J genes are TRBV5-5 and TRBJ1-5; no reliable D call. The ends were cut back, 1 base at V and 0 bases at J, with 8 bases in the middle. The germline CDR1 and CDR2 sequences are SGHKS and YYEKEE (reference sequence). The CDR3 extends over 15 amino acids. For the CDR3, the DNA is TGTGCCAGCAGCTTGACAGATTATAGCAATCAGCCCCAGCATTTT. Its translation: CASSLTDYSNQPQHF.

In this sample, this clone turned up once. The gene calls are TRBV28 and TRBJ1-6; D is undetermined. Germline V CDR1 and CDR2: MDHEN, SYDVKM. The CDR3 has 14 amino acids. Trimming pared 2 bases from V and 6 bases from J, leaving 8 bases between. The CDR3 protein is CASSLTLANSPLHF. The CDR3 DNA follows: TGTGCCAGCAGTTTAACCTTGGCTAATTCACCCCTCCACTTT.

The V call is TRBV4-1, the J call TRBJ2-7, with TRBD1 identical over 7 bases. This CDR3 spans 15 amino acids. V gave up 4 bases and J gave up 2 bases; unmatched junction bases: 8. Per germline, CDR1 MGHRA and CDR2 YSYEKL. The CDR3 spells CASSPTSDRAYEQYF. Written as DNA, the CDR3 is TGCGCCAGCAGCCCCACTTCAGACAGGGCCTACGAGCAGTACTTC.

The chain's CDR3 is CASSLSNYYNEQFF. The CDR3 DNA sequence: TGTGCCAGCAGCTTGTCTAACTACTACAATGAGCAGTTCTTC. V usage is TRBV7-9 and J usage is TRBJ2-1; D call uncertain. V was shortened by 3 bases and J by 3 bases, with 9 bases between the two germline ends. Germline-derived CDR1 and CDR2 are SEHNR and FQNEAQ (reference sequence). The CDR3 runs 14 residues.

The chain has TRBV6-5 and TRBJ2-1; 10 bases are shared with TRBD2. V shed 6 bases and J 9 bases; nucleotides not matched to a gene: 5. This CDR3 contains 13 residues. Germline CDR1 and CDR2: MNHEY and SVGAGI. CDR3 DNA: TGTGCCAGCAGCACCGGACTAGCGGTTGAGCAGTTCTTC. Protein product: CASSTGLAVEQFF.

V gene TRBV5-1 combines with J gene TRBJ2-5, with 12 bases that match TRBD2. The J call may be mistaken, given a closer DNA end match to TRBJ2-7. The CDR3 contains 15 residues. Germline CDR1 is SGHRS and CDR2 is YFSETQ. Here the CDR3 reads CASSPTSGSAYEQYF. CDR3 DNA: TGCGCCAGCAGCCCGACTAGCGGGAGTGCGTACGAGCAGTACTTC.

The V and J genes are TRBV7-9 and TRBJ2-5; D is unclear. Germline V gene data show CDR1 as SEHNR and CDR2 as FQNEAQ (reference sequence). CDR3 length equals 15 residues. The ends were cut back, 3 bases at V and 1 base at J, with 12 bases in the middle. The CDR3 reads CASSFGTLLQETQYF. In DNA, the CDR3 is TGTGCCAGCAGCTTCGGTACTCTGCTCCAAGAGACCCAGTACTTC.

The chain combines TRBV7-6 with TRBJ2-1; 13 nucleotides align to TRBD2. The CDR3 consists of 16 residues. After removal of 4 bases from V and 9 bases from J, the junction contained 9 bases not matched to a gene. Germline assignment: CDR1 SGHVS and CDR2 FNYEAQ. CDR3 sequence: CASSSWTSGGRGEQFF. The CDR3, as DNA: TGTGCCAGCAGCTCATGGACTAGCGGGGGCCGTGGTGAGCAGTTCTTC.

The V gene is TRBV7-6, the J gene TRBJ2-7; possible D gene TRBD1, 6 bases. Germline CDR1 reads SGHVS; CDR2 reads FNYEAQ. The CDR3 spans 14 residues. V shed 2 bases and J shed 1 base, with 9 bases lying between them. In DNA, the CDR3 is TGTGCCAGCAGCTTACAGGACAGTTCCTACGAGCAGTACTTC. Amino acid sequence: CASSLQDSSYEQYF.

This clone was seen only a few times. This chain joins TRBV6-6 and TRBJ2-7; TRBD1 matches 11 bases. The CDR3 runs 15 residues. V lost 2 bases to trimming and J lost 6 bases; unmatched junction nucleotides: 6. Germline CDR1 is MNHNY and CDR2 is SVGAGI (reference sequence). This CDR3 is CASSYLGQGGGEQYF. The CDR3 DNA is TGTGCCAGCAGTTACCTGGGACAGGGGGGTGGCGAGCAGTACTTC.

This chain connects TRBV5-4 to TRBJ1-1; no clear D. The germline CDR1 and CDR2 sequences are SGHNT and YYREEE (reference sequence). Trimming took 3 bases from V and 10 from J, leaving 16 bases between them. CDR3 length equals 13 residues. The CDR3 protein is CASSSPEWSGAFF. For the CDR3, the DNA is TGTGCCAGCAGCTCCCCGGAGTGGAGCGGAGCTTTCTTT. Full variable domain (rest looked up from reference TRBV5-4 and TRBJ1-1): ETGVTQSPTHLIKTRGQQVTLRCSSQSGHNTVSWYQQALGQGPQFIFQYYREEENGRGNFPPRFSGLQFPNYSSELNVNALELDDSALYLCASSSPEWSGAFFGQGTRLTVV.